This T cell receptor (beta chain) was sequenced during a study of blood T cell repertoires in COVID-19. The CDR3 has 12 residues. Germline assignment: CDR1 GTSNPN and CDR2 SVGIG (reference sequence). Trimming cost V 3 bases and J 4 bases, with 9 bases left between them. Produced via immunoSEQ multiplex PCR; TCRdb's table is partial and in-frame only. The table lists about 15,000 clones, roughly 80% of them singletons, with just over 9% in the top ten. The chain uses TRBV30 and TRBJ2-5; weak D call: TRBD2 (6 bases). This sequence was found in a human donor in a cohort sampled during active COVID-19. The specimen was peripheral blood. The CDR3 loop is CAWRLGGETQYF. CDR3 DNA sequence: TGTGCCTGGAGATTGGGGGGAGAGACCCAGTACTTC. The variable domain in full, with the rest retrieved from reference TRBV30 and TRBJ2-5, is SQTIHQWPATLVQPVGSPLSLECTVEGTSNPNLYWYRQAAGRGLQLLFYSVGIGQISSEVPQNLSASRPQDRQFILSSKKLLLSDSGFYLCAWRLGGETQYFGPGTRLLVL.